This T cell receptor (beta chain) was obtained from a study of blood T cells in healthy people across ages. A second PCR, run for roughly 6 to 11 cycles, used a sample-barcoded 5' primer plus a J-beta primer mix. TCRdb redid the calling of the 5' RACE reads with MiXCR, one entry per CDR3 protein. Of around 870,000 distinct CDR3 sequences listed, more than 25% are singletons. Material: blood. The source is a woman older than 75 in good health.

The CDR3 DNA sequence: TGTGCCAGCAGACGTGCCGGGACAGGCGCCCACTATGGCTACACCTTC. It is translated as CASRRAGTGAHYGYTF. The V and J genes are TRBV28 and TRBJ1-2; 8 nucleotides align to TRBD1. The CDR3 extends over 16 amino acids. V was pared by 6 bases and J by 3 bases, with 12 bases of the junction left unmatched. From germline, CDR1 is MDHEN and CDR2 SYDVKM.